This T cell receptor beta chain was sequenced for a study of T cell changes during pregnancy in multiple sclerosis. The germline V gene encodes CDR1 SGHTA and CDR2 FQGNSA. Trimming took off 2 bases at V and 3 bases at J, with 11 bases between the two ends. The CDR3 is 14 amino acids. Data came from immunoSEQ multiplex PCR; TCRdb stores just in-frame clones and leaves some out. The sample has about 77,000 clones; about 91% are singletons. The source material was peripheral blood, sampled before pregnancy. The V gene is TRBV7-2, the J gene TRBJ2-7; the D is unclear. This TCR was sampled from a female donor with multiple sclerosis, enrolled in a pregnancy study. CDR3 loop: CASSLSASGYEQYF. CDR3 in DNA: TGTGCCAGCAGCTTATCGGCTAGTGGCTACGAGCAGTACTTC.